The 21 T cell receptor beta chains listed next were all sequenced from one sample in a study of a mutant IDH1 vaccine in newly diagnosed glioma. The method was immunoSEQ multiplex PCR; TCRdb's version includes in-frame clones alone and lacks a portion of them. The sample carries roughly 60,000 clones, roughly 81% recorded once. No antigen has been assigned to these receptors. Time point given: week 23, last vaccination. Each dose of the vaccine consisted of 300 ug of mutant IDH1 20-mer peptide, with topical imiquimod. The sequenced sample was PBMCs, obtained from a glioma patient whose treatment included an IDH1 peptide vaccine. The receptors were sampled from a man aged 30 to 45 with glioma.

The CDR3 DNA is TGTGCCAGCTCCTCCACAGGGGCGGGGACCCAGTACTTC. Protein: CASSSTGAGTQYF. This chain joins TRBV18 and TRBJ2-5, with 7 nucleotides matching TRBD1. The CDR3 runs 13 residues. Germline-derived CDR1 and CDR2 are KGHSH and LQKENI. V dropped 6 bases and J dropped 7; count of bases not matched to a gene: 8.

J is TRBJ1-1 and V is TRBV4-1; TRBD1 matches 8 bases. Unmatched junction bases numbered 5, after V lost 0 bases and J lost 5 bases. The CDR3 totals 15 residues. CDR1 is MGHRA, CDR2 YSYEKL, per germline. Here the CDR3 reads CASSQEDRGLTEAFF. The CDR3, as DNA: TGCGCCAGCAGCCAAGAAGACAGGGGACTGACTGAAGCTTTCTTT.

This clone has a handful of counts. V usage is TRBV6-5 and J usage is TRBJ1-6; no firm D call. The ends were cut back, 7 bases at V and 8 bases at J, with 12 bases in the middle. Per the germline V gene, CDR1 is MNHEY and CDR2 is SVGAGI. The CDR3 is 13 residues long. The CDR3 here is CASNREWYSPLHF. DNA of the CDR3: TGTGCCAGCAACCGGGAGTGGTATTCACCCCTCCACTTT.

The chain recombines TRBV11-2 with TRBJ2-4, with D tentatively TRBD2 (6 bases). This CDR3 has 16 amino acids. V lost 5 bases and J lost 7, with 21 bases in between. CDR1 and CDR2 from the germline V gene are SGHAT and FQNNGV. CDR3 region: CASSQHGGARGNIQYF. The CDR3 DNA reads TGTGCCAGCAGCCAACACGGGGGAGCCAGAGGCAACATTCAGTACTTC. The complete variable domain, with remaining parts taken from reference TRBV11-2 and TRBJ2-4, reads EAGVAQSPRYKIIEKRQSVAFWCNPISGHATLYWYQQILGQGPKLLIQFQNNGVVDDSQLPKDRFSAERLKGVDSTLKIQPAKLEDSAVYLCASSQHGGARGNIQYFGAGTRLSVL.

The chain joins TRBV4-1 to TRBJ1-5; possible D gene TRBD1, 6 bases. V lost 0 bases, J lost 9 bases, and 18 bases lay in between. Germline lookup yields CDR1 MGHRA and CDR2 YSYEKL. CDR3 size: 16 residues. CDR3 DNA sequence: TGCGCCAGCAGCCAAGACCGAACAGGGAGGGTTTTGCCCCAGCATTTT. Its translation: CASSQDRTGRVLPQHF.

The chain employs TRBV11-2 and TRBJ2-7; 7 bases map to TRBD1. CDR3 size: 15 residues. Unmatched junction bases numbered 11, after V lost 4 bases and J lost 5 bases. Germline V lookup: CDR1 SGHAT, CDR2 FQNNGV. The CDR3 sequence is CASSSLRDSKNEQYF. In DNA form, the CDR3 reads TGTGCCAGCAGCTCGCTTCGGGACAGTAAAAACGAGCAGTACTTC.

The rearrangement links TRBV5-4 to TRBJ2-1; 9 bases map to TRBD2. V dropped 3 bases and J dropped 16; count of bases not matched to a gene: 11. The CDR3 runs to 13 residues. CDR1 SGHNT and CDR2 YYREEE come from the germline V gene (reference sequence). In DNA form, the CDR3 reads TGTGCCAGCAGCTCGGCGGGCGGGGGGGCCCTATTCTTC. Translated: CASSSAGGGALFF.

The chain joins TRBV7-9 to TRBJ2-1; TRBD1 matches 7 bases. Germline-derived CDR1 and CDR2 are SEHNR and FQNEAQ (reference sequence). The CDR3 covers 15 residues. With V trimmed by 5 bases and J by 2 bases, 6 bases remained unmatched. DNA for the CDR3: TGTGCCAGCAGCCAGAGCACAGGGGCCTACAATGAGCAGTTCTTC. Translated: CASSQSTGAYNEQFF. Full variable domain (missing parts from reference TRBV7-9 and TRBJ2-1): DTGVSQNPRHKITKRGQNVTFRCDPISEHNRLYWYRQTLGQGPEFLTYFQNEAQLEKSRLLSDRFSAERPKGSFSTLEIQRTEQGDSAMYLCASSQSTGAYNEQFFGPGTRLTVL.

Only a few counts were recorded for this clone. The chain couples TRBV5-6 to TRBJ1-1; D gene unclear. Germline V gives CDR1 SGHDT, CDR2 YYEEEE. The V end lost 4 bases, the J end lost 4 bases, and 11 bases lay between the germline ends. The CDR3 contains 13 residues. Here the CDR3 reads CASSLGVSTEAFF. Written as DNA, the CDR3 is TGTGCCAGCAGCCTTGGGGTTTCCACTGAAGCTTTCTTT.

The rearrangement links TRBV6-5 to TRBJ2-5; D is ambiguous. The CDR3 runs to 15 residues. Per the germline V gene, CDR1 is MNHEY and CDR2 is SVGAGI. V was clipped by 3 bases and J by 5 bases, with 16 bases between them. The CDR3, as DNA: TGTGCCAGCAGTTATATCAAAGCCCGGGCGGAGACCCAGTACTTC. This gives the protein CASSYIKARAETQYF.

This clone was counted only a few times. This chain links TRBV9 with TRBJ1-5; D gene uncertain. The CDR3 is made up of 15 amino acids. Per the germline V gene, CDR1 is SGDLS and CDR2 is YYNGEE. The V and J ends lost 1 base and 0 bases respectively, with 8 bases between them. The CDR3 protein is CASSVLTSSNQPQHF. In nucleotides, the CDR3 is TGTGCCAGCAGCGTACTGACGAGTAGCAATCAGCCCCAGCATTTT.

This rearrangement joins TRBV5-1 to TRBJ1-2, with D perhaps matching TRBD1 (6 bases). Trimming removed 1 base from V and 8 bases from J, with 15 bases in between. The CDR3 sequence is 14 residues long. In germline, CDR1 is SGHRS, CDR2 YFSETQ. CDR3 loop: CASSLMGGEGGYTF. The CDR3 nucleotides are TGCGCCAGCAGCTTGATGGGGGGCGAGGGGGGCTACACCTTC.

The chain links TRBV6-5 to TRBJ2-7; weak D call: TRBD1 (5 bases). Trimming removed 6 bases at V and 1 base at J, with 13 bases between. The CDR3 extends over 14 amino acids. The germline V gene has CDR1 MNHEY and CDR2 SVGAGI. This CDR3 is CASRTGPLSYEQYF. The CDR3 nucleotides read TGTGCCAGCAGAACAGGACCTCTGTCCTACGAGCAGTACTTC.

The chain uses TRBV5-6 and TRBJ1-1; perhaps TRBD1 as D (6 bases). The CDR3 has 16 amino acids. Germline V CDR1 and CDR2: SGHDT, YYEEEE. Trimming pared 2 bases from V and 1 base from J, leaving 15 bases between. CDR3 DNA: TGTGCCAGCAGCTTAATACAGGGCAAGCAGAACACTGAAGCTTTCTTT. The encoded protein is CASSLIQGKQNTEAFF.

The rearrangement links TRBV4-1 to TRBJ2-2, with a tentative D call TRBD2 (5 bases). This CDR3 comprises 18 residues. In germline, CDR1 is MGHRA, CDR2 YSYEKL. V dropped 4 bases and J dropped 0 bases, with 18 bases sitting between them. DNA of the CDR3: TGCGCCAGCAGCCTGGGTTGGGTGGGGAGCGCGAACACCGGGGAGCTGTTTTTT. It yields the protein CASSLGWVGSANTGELFF.

V and J are TRBV7-6 and TRBJ1-1; D gene uncertain. Looked up from germline, CDR1 is SGHVS and CDR2 is FNYEAQ. The CDR3 covers 16 residues. Trimming cost V 1 base and J 0 bases, with 12 bases left between them. CDR3 protein: CASSLDRSLMNTEAFF. The CDR3 DNA sequence: TGTGCCAGCAGCTTAGACAGATCACTAATGAACACTGAAGCTTTCTTT.

V usage is TRBV2 and J usage is TRBJ2-1; D might be TRBD1 (5 bases). There are 18 residues in the CDR3. V was pared by 0 bases and J by 5 bases, with 20 bases between. Looked up from germline, CDR1 is SNHLY and CDR2 is FYNNEI. The CDR3 sequence is CASSEAPRQLTVHNEQFF. CDR3 nucleotides: TGTGCCAGCAGTGAAGCCCCAAGACAGCTGACAGTTCACAATGAGCAGTTCTTC.

The chain couples TRBV6-1 to TRBJ1-5; 7 bases map to TRBD1. The germline CDR1 and CDR2 sequences are MNHNS and SASEGT. The length of the CDR3 is 14 residues. V shed 4 bases and J 1 base; nucleotides not matched to a gene: 1. The CDR3 nucleotides read TGTGCCAGCAGTGCGGACAGGAGCAATCAGCCCCAGCATTTT. Its protein product is CASSADRSNQPQHF.

The V call is TRBV18, the J call TRBJ1-2; 7 bases map to TRBD1. Losses at the gene ends were 3 bases for V and 6 bases for J; bases not matched to a gene: 13. CDR3 length: 16 residues. Looked up from germline, CDR1 is KGHSH and CDR2 is LQKENI. CDR3 loop: CASSPSLRGQKDGYTF. As DNA, the CDR3 is TGTGCCAGCTCACCTTCTCTTAGGGGGCAAAAGGATGGCTACACCTTC.

The chain uses TRBV4-1 and TRBJ2-5; 12 nucleotides match TRBD2. Trimming removed 5 bases from V and 13 bases from J; junction bases left unmatched: 20. The CDR3 consists of 17 residues. Germline V CDR1 and CDR2: MGHRA, YSYEKL. CDR3 residues: CASSRTSGVPLPGWLYF. The CDR3 region has the DNA TGCGCCAGCAGCAGGACTAGCGGGGTCCCCCTCCCTGGGTGGCTGTACTTC.

The V call is TRBV5-1, the J call TRBJ2-1, with D possibly matching TRBD1 (5 bases). The CDR3 extends over 15 amino acids. Germline CDR1 reads SGHRS; CDR2 reads YFSETQ. Trimming took off 0 bases at V and 0 bases at J, with 7 bases between the two ends. The CDR3 reads CASSLGQSSYNEQFF. The DNA for the CDR3 is TGCGCCAGCAGCTTGGGACAGAGCTCCTACAATGAGCAGTTCTTC.